One sample yielded the 24 T cell receptor beta chains listed below, sequenced in a study of kidney transplant recipient with SARS-CoV-2 infection. Using its own MiXCR run on the reads, TCRdb lists one record per CDR3 protein. The sample records approximately 250,000 distinct CDR3 sequences, under 30% being singletons. This specimen was a blood sample, taken at baseline and on roughly day 110 from a kidney transplant recipient. The receptors were gathered from a young adult male patient who had COVID-19 and was a kidney transplant recipient. Some of these T cells may belong to the graft donor.

Regarding this clonotype: Since a much larger clone is just one base distant, this may be a read error. The CDR3 DNA sequence: TGTGCCAGCAGTCTCCAGGGGGGGGGGAATCAGCCCCAGTATTTT. This codes for CASSLQGGGNQPQYF. The rearrangement uses TRBV2 and TRBJ1-5, with D possibly called TRBD1 or TRBD2 (7 bases each). The J call may not be correct, given that the DNA end is closer to TRBJ2-3. The CDR3 has 15 amino acids. Germline CDR1 SNHLY, CDR2 FYNNEI.

Details on this clonotype: A much more abundant neighbour one base away suggests this may be a read error. V is TRBV7-7 and J is TRBJ1-2; D unresolved. The CDR3 is 17 amino acids. Germline CDR1 reads SSHAT; CDR2 reads FNYEAQ (reference sequence). The CDR3 sequence is CASSHVNKCRKTYGHTF. The CDR3 bases are TGTGCCAGCAGCCACGTCAATAAGTGCCGAAAGACCTATGGCCACACCTTC.

The sample holds many counts of this clonotype. The V call is TRBV6-4, the J call TRBJ2-1; 8 nucleotides match TRBD2. The germline gives CDR1 MRHNA, CDR2 SNTAGT. CDR3 length: 16 amino acids. J was trimmed by 8 bases and V by 4 bases; bases with no gene match: 13. The CDR3 coding sequence is TGTGCCAGCAGTGGTGTTGCAGCGGGAGACATGGATGAGCAGTTCTTC. Translation gives CASSGVAAGDMDEQFF.

This clonotype was counted ten times or more. The rearrangement links TRBV7-2 to TRBJ2-2, with D unresolved. The CDR3 consists of 12 residues. V lost 4 bases to trimming and J lost 7 bases, with 7 bases between them. CDR1 and CDR2 from the germline V gene are SGHTA and FQGNSA. The CDR3 protein is CASSWNGGELFF. CDR3 DNA sequence: TGTGCCAGCAGCTGGAATGGCGGGGAGCTGTTTTTT. Based on the CDR3 plus reference TRBV7-2 and TRBJ2-2, the full variable domain is GAGVSQSPSNKVTEKGKDVELRCDPISGHTALYWYRQSLGQGLEFLIYFQGNSAPDKSGLPSDRFSAERTGGSVSTLTIQRTQQEDSAVYLCASSWNGGELFFGEGSRLTVL.

Remarks on this clonotype: A much larger clone lies one base from this, so it may be a read error. The CDR3 sequence: CASSPGTTNRKTYGYTF. Written as DNA, the CDR3 is TGTGCCAGTAGTCCTGGAACGACAAATCGAAAGACCTATGGCTACACCTTC. The V call is TRBV19, the J call TRBJ1-2; D is undetermined. In germline, CDR1 is LNHDA, CDR2 SQIVND (reference sequence). The CDR3 is 17 residues long. Trimming shortened V by 5 bases and J by 4 bases, and 23 bases separated the two germline ends.

This clonotype turned up a few times. This CDR3 reads CASSQGGGDYKQFF. The CDR3 nucleotides read TGTGCCAGCAGCCAAGGGGGGGGAGACTACAAGCAGTTCTTC. V gene TRBV4-2 combines with J gene TRBJ2-1; TRBD2 matches at 7 bases. The trim removed 1 base at V and 11 bases at J, leaving 8 bases unmatched. The germline V gene has CDR1 LGHNA and CDR2 YNFKEQ. The CDR3 loop spans 14 amino acids.

This clonotype was seen repeatedly, ten times or more. This sequence joins TRBV11-3 and TRBJ1-2; D call uncertain. Germline CDR1 is SGHNT and CDR2 is YENEEA. The ends were cut back, 5 bases at V and 4 bases at J, with 23 bases in the middle. CDR3 length equals 17 residues. Written as DNA, the CDR3 is TGTGCCAGCAGCCCTAGATGCGATCTCGGAAAGACCTATGGCTACACCTTC. Translated: CASSPRCDLGKTYGYTF.

V gene TRBV4-3 combines with J gene TRBJ2-5; D is possibly TRBD1 (5 bases). Deletions cut 8 bases from V and 2 bases from J, with 33 bases between. There are 20 residues in the CDR3. Germline V gene data show CDR1 as LGHNA and CDR2 as YSLEER. CDR3 region: CASHSGCWRSAHFLQETQYF. The CDR3 region has the DNA TGCGCCAGCCATTCAGGGTGTTGGCGTTCGGCCCATTTCCTTCAAGAGACCCAGTACTTC.

Details on this clonotype: Since no conserved phenylalanine or tryptophan closes the CDR3, a read error is the likely cause. The rearrangement uses TRBV6-2 or TRBV6-3 and TRBJ1-2; D unresolved. CDR3 length equals 17 residues. Germline values: CDR1 MNHEY, CDR2 SVGEGT. V lost 4 bases and J 4 bases, leaving 22 bases between the germline ends. As DNA, the CDR3 is TGTGCCAGCAGTTCCGGCTGCTGCATCGGAAAGACCTATGGCTACACCCTC. Encoded protein: CASSSGCCIGKTYGYTL.

In regard to this clonotype: A much larger clone differs by one base, so this may be a read error. The chain joins TRBV12-3 or TRBV12-4 to TRBJ2-7, with D unclear. This CDR3 has 11 residues. Here the CDR3 reads CASGFGGEQYF. CDR3 coding DNA: TGTGCCAGCGGTTTCGGCGGCGAGCAGTACTTC.

There are many counts of this clonotype. The J gene is TRBJ2-1, the V gene TRBV19; D is unresolved. Germline loops: CDR1 LNHDA, CDR2 SQIVND (reference sequence). This CDR3 has 14 residues. V was cut by 9 bases and J by 4 bases, with 16 bases left in between. CDR3 region: CASRPGGPYNEQFF. In DNA form, the CDR3 reads TGTGCCAGCCGCCCCGGCGGCCCATACAATGAGCAGTTCTTC.

The sample holds a few counts of this clonotype. The V call is TRBV9, the J call TRBJ2-2; TRBD1 matches at 10 bases. Losses at the gene ends were 0 bases for V and 6 bases for J; bases not matched to a gene: 8. Germline CDR1 is SGDLS and CDR2 is YYNGEE. The CDR3 sequence is 17 residues long. The CDR3, as DNA: TGTGCCAGCAGCGTAGGGGGGACAGGGGTTATATCCGGGGAGCTGTTTTTT. Protein product: CASSVGGTGVISGELFF.

The table lists this clonotype with many counts. The chain carries TRBV30 and TRBJ2-7, with 8 bases lining up with TRBD1. This CDR3 is 16 amino acids long. Germline V gene data show CDR1 as GTSNPN and CDR2 as SVGIG (reference sequence). The junction had 17 bases not matched to a gene; V was cut back by 0 bases and J by 10 bases. The DNA of the CDR3 is TGTGCCTGGAGTGTACCCGGACAGGGTAGGGGACGAGGACAGTACTTC. Its protein is CAWSVPGQGRGRGQYF. Variable domain in full (rest from reference TRBV30 and TRBJ2-7): SQTIHQWPATLVQPVGSPLSLECTVEGTSNPNLYWYRQAAGRGLQLLFYSVGIGQISSEVPQNLSASRPQDRQFILSSKKLLLSDSGFYLCAWSVPGQGRGRGQYFGPGTRLTVT.

In regard to this clonotype: This may arise from a read error, as a much more abundant clone is one base away. V usage is TRBV7-9 and J usage is TRBJ1-2; D ambiguous. The germline CDR1 and CDR2 sequences are SEHNR and FQNEAQ (reference sequence). V lost 5 bases and J 4 bases, leaving 23 bases between the germline ends. This CDR3 is 17 amino acids long. The CDR3 DNA is TGTGCCAGCAGCAGTGTTATATACCATGGAAAGGCCTATGGCTACACCTTC. As protein: CASSSVIYHGKAYGYTF.

This chain connects TRBV14 to TRBJ2-7; 7 bases align to TRBD2. The germline V gene encodes CDR1 SGHDN and CDR2 FVKESK. Losses at the gene ends were 4 bases for V and 9 bases for J; bases not matched to a gene: 3. This CDR3 is 11 amino acids long. The CDR3 region has the DNA TGTGCCAGCAGCCCTTGGGGGGGGCAGTACTTC. Protein: CASSPWGGQYF.

Worth noting for this clonotype: With a much larger clone just one base away, this may be a read error. The conserved final phenylalanine or tryptophan is absent from the CDR3, which likely points to a read error. The genes are TRBV11-1 and TRBJ1-2; unclear D gene. Germline CDR1 is SGHAT and CDR2 is FQDESV (reference sequence). Trimming removed 4 bases from V and 4 bases from J, with 22 bases in between. The CDR3 runs 17 residues. CDR3 residues: CASSSPIKAGKTYGYTL. The CDR3 DNA reads as TGTGCCAGCAGCTCACCTATTAAGGCTGGAAAGACCTATGGCTACACCCTC.

This clonotype was seen a handful of times. It may be a read error: a sequence one base away is much more abundant. The V and J genes are TRBV6-2 or TRBV6-3 and TRBJ2-7, with no clear D. This CDR3 comprises 15 residues. Germline V gene data show CDR1 as MNHEY and CDR2 as SVGEGT. The CDR3 region is CANSYGQISSYEQYF. The DNA of the CDR3 is TGTGCCAACAGTTACGGCCAGATAAGCTCCTACGAGCAGTACTTC.

In this sample, this clonotype turned up many times. J is TRBJ2-7 and V is TRBV5-1; D is unclear. This CDR3 is built from 14 residues. The ends were cut back, 4 bases at V and 1 base at J, with 12 bases in the middle. The germline V gene encodes CDR1 SGHRS and CDR2 YFSETQ. The CDR3 DNA is TGCGCCAGCAGCGCTTTGGCCCAGTCCTACGAGCAGTACTTC. Amino acids: CASSALAQSYEQYF.

Note on this clonotype: This may be a read error, as it is one base from a much larger clone. The chain carries TRBV6-5 and TRBJ1-2; D gene uncertain. V was pared by 5 bases and J by 4 bases, with 23 bases between. This CDR3 contains 17 residues. The V gene's germline CDR1 is MNHEY and CDR2 SVGAGI. CDR3: CASSIGDSMRRTYGYTF. The DNA of the CDR3 is TGTGCCAGCAGTATCGGAGACTCTATGCGAAGGACCTATGGCTACACCTTC.

This clonotype was detected many times. V is TRBV10-1 and J is TRBJ1-2; D uncertain. Trimming took off 5 bases at V and 4 bases at J, with 23 bases between the two ends. CDR3 length: 17 residues. The germline V gene has CDR1 WNHNN and CDR2 SYGVQD (reference sequence). CDR3 residues: CASSFPIRSRKTYGYTF. The CDR3, as DNA: TGCGCCAGCAGTTTCCCAATAAGATCGCGAAAGACCTATGGCTACACCTTC.

The sample holds many counts of this clonotype. This rearrangement joins TRBV3-1 to TRBJ1-4; the D is unclear. CDR3 length: 14 amino acids. Per germline, CDR1 LGHDT and CDR2 YNNKEL (reference sequence). V shed 0 bases and J shed 4 bases, with 6 bases lying between them. The CDR3 nucleotides are TGTGCCAGCAGCCAAGATAGAGATAATGAAAAACTGTTTTTT. Its protein is CASSQDRDNEKLFF.

This clonotype was found many times. The rearrangement joins TRBV6-9 to TRBJ1-2; no definite D call. Germline V CDR1 and CDR2: MNHGY, SVAAGI. The CDR3 has 17 amino acids. Trimming cost V 5 bases and J 4 bases, with 23 bases left between them. CDR3 coding DNA: TGTGCCAGCAGTATGACGCGGCCTTACGGAAAGACCTATGGCTACACCTTC. This sequence encodes CASSMTRPYGKTYGYTF.

Comment on this clonotype: A single base separates this from a much larger clone, so it may be a read error. The J gene is TRBJ1-3, the V gene TRBV13; no clear D. V was clipped by 5 bases and J by 0 bases, with 5 bases between them. The length of the CDR3 is 13 residues. Per the germline V gene, CDR1 is PRHDT and CDR2 is FYEKMQ (reference sequence). The CDR3 loop is CASSRYSGNTIYF. As DNA, the CDR3 is TGTGCCAGCAGCCGCTACTCTGGAAACACCATATATTTT.

The chain employs TRBV7-9 and TRBJ2-5; possible D gene TRBD2, 5 bases. The CDR3 spans 13 residues. V dropped 3 bases and J dropped 5 bases, with 10 bases sitting between them. From germline, CDR1 is SEHNR and CDR2 FQNEAQ (reference sequence). The CDR3, as DNA: TGTGCCAGCAGCTTTCCTAGAGGGGAGACCCAGTACTTC. This encodes CASSFPRGETQYF.